The TCR beta chain under discussion was sequenced for a study of control samples from healthy donors and cancer patients. The table came from immunoSEQ multiplex PCR; TCRdb's copy has only in-frame clones and leaves some out. The profile shows about 120,000 clones, 80% to 95% of them singletons. V lost 4 bases and J 0 bases, leaving 10 bases between the germline ends. The germline CDR1 and CDR2 sequences are SGHRS and YFSETQ. The CDR3 contains 15 residues. The sequencing input was blood. This TCR was recovered from a man aged 18-30 years in good health. The chain uses TRBV5-1 and TRBJ2-2; D is unresolved. The CDR3 sequence: CASSQQTANTGELFF. The CDR3 coding sequence is TGCGCCAGCAGCCAGCAGACCGCGAACACCGGGGAGCTGTTTTTT.